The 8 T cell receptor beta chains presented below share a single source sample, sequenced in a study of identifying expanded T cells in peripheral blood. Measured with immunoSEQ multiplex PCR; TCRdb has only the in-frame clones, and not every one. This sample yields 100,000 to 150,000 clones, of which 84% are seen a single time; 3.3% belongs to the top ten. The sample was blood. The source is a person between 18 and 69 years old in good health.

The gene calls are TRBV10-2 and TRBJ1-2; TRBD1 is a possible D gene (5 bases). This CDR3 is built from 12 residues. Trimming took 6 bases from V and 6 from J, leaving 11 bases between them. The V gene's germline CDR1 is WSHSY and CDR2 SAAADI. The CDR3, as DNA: TGCGCCAGCAGCCAGGGAGGTCATGGCTACACCTTC. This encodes CASSQGGHGYTF.

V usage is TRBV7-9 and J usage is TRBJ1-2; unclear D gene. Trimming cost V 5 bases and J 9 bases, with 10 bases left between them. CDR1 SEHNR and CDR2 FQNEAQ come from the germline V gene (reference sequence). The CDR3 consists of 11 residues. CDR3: CASSPTESYTF. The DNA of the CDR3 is TGTGCCAGCAGCCCGACCGAGAGCTACACCTTC.

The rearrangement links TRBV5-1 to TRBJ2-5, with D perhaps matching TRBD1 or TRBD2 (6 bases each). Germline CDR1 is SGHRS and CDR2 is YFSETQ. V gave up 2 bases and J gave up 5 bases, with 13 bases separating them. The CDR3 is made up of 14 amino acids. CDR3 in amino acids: CASSLSTGRETQYF. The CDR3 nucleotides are TGCGCCAGCAGCTTATCAACAGGGAGGGAGACCCAGTACTTC. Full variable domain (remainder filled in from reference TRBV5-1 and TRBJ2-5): KAGVTQTPRYLIKTRGQQVTLSCSPISGHRSVSWYQQTPGQGLQFLFEYFSETQRNKGNFPGRFSGRQFSNSRSEMNVSTLELGDSALYLCASSLSTGRETQYFGPGTRLLVL.

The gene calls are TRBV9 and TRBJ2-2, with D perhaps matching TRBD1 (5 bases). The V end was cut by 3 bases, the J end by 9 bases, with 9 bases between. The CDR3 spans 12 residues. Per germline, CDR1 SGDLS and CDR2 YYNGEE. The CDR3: CASSGWGRELFF. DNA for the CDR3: TGTGCCAGCAGCGGGTGGGGCCGGGAGCTGTTTTTT.

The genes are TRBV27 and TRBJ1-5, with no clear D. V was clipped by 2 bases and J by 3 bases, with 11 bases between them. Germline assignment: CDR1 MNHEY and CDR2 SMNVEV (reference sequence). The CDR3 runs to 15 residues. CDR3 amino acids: CASSLLAGNNQPQHF. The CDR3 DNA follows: TGTGCCAGCAGTTTACTCGCCGGGAACAATCAGCCCCAGCATTTT.

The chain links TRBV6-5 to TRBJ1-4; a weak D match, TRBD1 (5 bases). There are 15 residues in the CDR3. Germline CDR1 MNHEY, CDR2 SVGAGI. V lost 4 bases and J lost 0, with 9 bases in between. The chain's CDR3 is CASSSRGATNEKLFF. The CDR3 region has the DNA TGTGCCAGCAGTTCCCGGGGGGCAACTAATGAAAAACTGTTTTTT.

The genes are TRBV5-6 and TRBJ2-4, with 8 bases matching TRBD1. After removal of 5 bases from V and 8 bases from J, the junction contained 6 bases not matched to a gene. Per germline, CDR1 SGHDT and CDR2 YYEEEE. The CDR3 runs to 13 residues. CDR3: CASSSGGWDIQYF. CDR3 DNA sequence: TGTGCCAGCAGTTCAGGGGGCTGGGACATTCAGTACTTC.

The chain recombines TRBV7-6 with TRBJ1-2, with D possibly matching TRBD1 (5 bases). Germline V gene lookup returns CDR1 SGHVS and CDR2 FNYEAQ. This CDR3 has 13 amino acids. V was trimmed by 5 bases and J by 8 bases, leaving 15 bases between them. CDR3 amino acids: CASSIGTGGGYTF. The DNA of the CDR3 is TGTGCCAGCAGCATTGGGACCGGAGGGGGCTACACCTTC. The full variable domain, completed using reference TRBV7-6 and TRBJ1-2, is GAGVSQSPRYKVTKRGQDVALRCDPISGHVSLYWYRQALGQGPEFLTYFNYEAQQDKSGLPNDRFSAERPEGSISTLTIQRTEQRDSAMYRCASSIGTGGGYTFGSGTRLTVV.